This passage covers 24 T cell receptor beta chains from one sample sequenced in a study of neurological immune-mediated disorders. TCRdb re-called the 5' RACE reads with MiXCR, one entry per CDR3 protein. The sample lists about 55,000 distinct CDR3 sequences; about 3.5% were seen once. The sequenced sample was PBMCs. The receptor source for this set is a man in his thirties or forties with multiple sclerosis.

This clonotype came up many times. The CDR3 bases are TGTGCCAGCAGCATTCTGGGGGCTACAGATACGCAGTATTTT. Its protein product is CASSILGATDTQYF. V and J are TRBV6-6 and TRBJ2-3, with a possible D match to TRBD1 (6 bases). CDR3 length: 14 amino acids. V lost 6 bases to trimming and J lost 3 bases, with 13 bases between them. Germline CDR1 is MNHNY and CDR2 is SVGAGI (reference sequence).

There are many counts of this clonotype. V and J are TRBV9 and TRBJ1-2; weak D call: TRBD1 (6 bases). Between the trimmed V and J ends, which lost 2 bases and 4 bases, there was a span of 12 bases. Germline loops: CDR1 SGDLS, CDR2 YYNGEE. The CDR3 is 14 amino acids. The CDR3 loop is CASSVNSGAYGYTF. The DNA of the CDR3 is TGTGCCAGCAGCGTGAATTCGGGGGCCTATGGCTACACCTTC.

This clonotype was observed many times. This chain links TRBV5-1 with TRBJ1-1, with 9 bases that match TRBD1. Unmatched junction bases numbered 7, after V lost 1 base and J lost 0 bases. The CDR3 runs to 17 residues. Germline V CDR1 and CDR2: SGHRS, YFSETQ. CDR3 protein: CASSLQHRGQVNTEAFF. CDR3 bases: TGCGCCAGCAGCTTGCAACACAGGGGGCAGGTGAACACTGAAGCTTTCTTT.

At least ten counts were recorded for this clonotype. The CDR3 coding sequence is TGTGCCAGCAGCTTAGGGAGGGGGCTGAACACTGAAGCTTTCTTT. Amino acids: CASSLGRGLNTEAFF. The chain has TRBV7-9 and TRBJ1-1; 7 positions match TRBD1. V lost 1 base, J lost 0 bases, and 2 bases stayed unmatched. Germline V CDR1 and CDR2: SEHNR, FQNEAQ (reference sequence). CDR3 length: 15 amino acids.

There are many counts of this clonotype. Just one base apart from a much larger clone, this may be a read error. The gene calls are TRBV5-1 and TRBJ2-3; TRBD2 is a possible D gene (5 bases). Germline CDR1 SGHRS, CDR2 YFSETQ. Trimming cost V 4 bases and J 4 bases, with 10 bases left between them. This CDR3 comprises 13 residues. The CDR3 region is CASSRERSDTQYF. The CDR3 bases are TGCGCCAGCAGCCGGGAAAGATCAGATACGCAGTATTTT.

This clonotype was seen many times. This chain connects TRBV3-1 to TRBJ1-5; D remains ambiguous. CDR1 and CDR2 from the germline V gene are LGHDT and YNNKEL (reference sequence). V lost 0 bases and J lost 4, with 7 bases in between. The CDR3 is 14 residues long. Here the CDR3 DNA reads TGTGCCAGCAGCCAAGACGCAGGTAATCAGCCCCAGCATTTT. Protein sequence: CASSQDAGNQPQHF.

Many counts were recorded for this clonotype. The chain carries TRBV12-3 or TRBV12-4 and TRBJ2-7; D not certain. This CDR3 region has 15 residues. The V end was cut by 6 bases, the J end by 3 bases, with 18 bases between. The CDR3 reads CASSHSVQSGYEQYF. The CDR3 region has the DNA TGTGCCAGCAGCCATTCGGTCCAATCAGGCTACGAGCAGTACTTC.

This clonotype was counted at least ten times. The V gene is TRBV15, the J gene TRBJ2-1; weak D call: TRBD1 (6 bases). From germline, CDR1 is LNHNV and CDR2 YYDKDF (reference sequence). The CDR3 consists of 14 residues. Trimming stripped 5 bases from V and 8 bases from J, with 16 bases between. CDR3 sequence: CATSPRQVMHEQFF. In DNA, the CDR3 is TGTGCCACCAGCCCCCGACAGGTAATGCATGAGCAGTTCTTC.

This clonotype was counted at least ten times. The CDR3 loop is CASSYPLGLAGFGEQYF. In DNA form, the CDR3 reads TGTGCCAGCAGTTACCCTTTAGGACTAGCGGGATTCGGCGAGCAGTACTTC. The chain uses TRBV28 and TRBJ2-7; 12 positions match TRBD2. With V trimmed by 4 bases and J by 6 bases, 13 bases remained unmatched. The CDR3 is made up of 17 amino acids. Germline-derived CDR1 and CDR2 are MDHEN and SYDVKM.

This clonotype showed up many times. V gene TRBV30 combines with J gene TRBJ2-3; possibly TRBD1 for D (6 bases). From germline, CDR1 is GTSNPN and CDR2 SVGIG (reference sequence). V lost 2 bases and J 6 bases, leaving 6 bases between the germline ends. This CDR3 is built from 11 residues. As DNA, the CDR3 is TGTGCCTGGAGTAGGGGGGATACGCAGTATTTT. This sequence encodes CAWSRGDTQYF.

V and J are TRBV20-1 and TRBJ2-4, with a weak D call TRBD1 (5 bases). CDR3 length: 13 residues. Trimming took off 3 bases at V and 5 bases at J, with 11 bases between the two ends. The germline CDR1 and CDR2 sequences are DFQATT and SNEGSKA (reference sequence). As DNA, the CDR3 is TGCAGTGCTAGGGACAAAAGCCAAAACATTCAGTACTTC. Amino acid sequence: CSARDKSQNIQYF.

This clonotype was counted many times. The gene calls are TRBV28 and TRBJ1-2, with a possible D match to TRBD1 (6 bases). Deletions cut 4 bases from V and 5 bases from J, with 14 bases between. The CDR3 runs to 14 residues. Germline CDR1 MDHEN, CDR2 SYDVKM. CDR3 in DNA: TGTGCCAGCAGTTCCCCCGGCGGACAGTATGGCTACACCTTC. Translated: CASSSPGGQYGYTF.

With regard to this clonotype: One end of the junction does not line up with germline, which may come from a read error. The rearrangement joins TRBV12-3 or TRBV12-4 to TRBJ1-5; D unclear. CDR3 size: 14 residues. CDR3 DNA sequence: TGTGCCAGCAGTTTAGACCGGCGTGGTCAGCCCCAGAATTTT. Protein: CASSLDRRGQPQNF.

This clonotype was counted many times. The chain links TRBV4-1 to TRBJ2-1; tentatively, D is TRBD2 (6 bases). This CDR3 spans 15 amino acids. CDR1 and CDR2 (germline): MGHRA, YSYEKL. With 4 bases removed from V and 4 bases from J, the gap between germline ends came to 14 bases. CDR3: CASSPTPGSYNEQFF. In nucleotides, the CDR3 is TGCGCCAGCAGCCCTACCCCCGGGAGTTACAATGAGCAGTTCTTC.

This clonotype was detected ten times or more. The chain couples TRBV12-3 or TRBV12-4 to TRBJ1-2; TRBD1 matches 8 bases. After removal of 4 bases from V and 1 base from J, the junction contained 8 bases not matched to a gene. The CDR3 consists of 16 residues. The CDR3, as DNA: TGTGCCAGCAGTTCAACTCTGGGACAGGATAACTATGGCTACACCTTC. Amino acid sequence: CASSSTLGQDNYGYTF.

In this sample, this clonotype turned up a few times. CDR3 in DNA: TGTGCCAGCAGCCAAGATCCCCCAGGGCGCACTGAAGCTTTCTTT. The encoded protein is CASSQDPPGRTEAFF. This rearrangement joins TRBV3-1 to TRBJ1-1; a possible D gene is TRBD1 (5 bases). The CDR3 loop spans 15 amino acids. Germline lookup yields CDR1 LGHDT and CDR2 YNNKEL (reference sequence). Deletions cut 0 bases from V and 4 bases from J, with 12 bases between.

In the case of this clonotype: A read error may account for a junction end that differs from germline. CDR3 protein: CASSQGTDGNSPLNF. As DNA, the CDR3 is TGCGCCAGCAGCCAAGGAACGGACGGAAATTCACCCCTCAACTTT. The chain recombines TRBV4-1 with TRBJ1-6, with D uncertain. The CDR3 totals 15 residues. From germline, CDR1 is MGHRA and CDR2 YSYEKL.

This clonotype was recorded at least ten times. The chain has TRBV29-1 and TRBJ2-2, with D perhaps matching TRBD1 or TRBD2 (5 bases each). Trimming stripped 4 bases from V and 7 bases from J, with 10 bases between. The CDR3 has 12 amino acids. Germline V CDR1 and CDR2: SQVTM, ANQGSEA. The CDR3 DNA follows: TGCAGCGTTGTGGGGGAACGCGGGGAGCTGTTTTTT. Translating gives CSVVGERGELFF.

This clonotype came up many times. The chain has TRBV7-9 and TRBJ2-2; D is unresolved. The germline CDR1 and CDR2 sequences are SEHNR and FQNEAQ (reference sequence). This CDR3 has 10 residues. The germline V and J ends were trimmed by 3 bases and 9 bases, with 2 bases remaining between them. The CDR3, as DNA: TGTGCCAGCAGCTTCCGGGAGCTGTTTTTT. Translation gives CASSFRELFF.

There are many counts of this clonotype. The gene calls are TRBV5-1 and TRBJ1-2; 12 bases are a match to TRBD1. The J segment lost 4 bases and the V segment lost 3 bases, leaving 4 bases of the junction unmatched. CDR1 and CDR2 (germline): SGHRS, YFSETQ. The CDR3 is 15 amino acids. CDR3 in amino acids: CASSYGTGGLYGYTF. CDR3 nucleotides: TGCGCCAGCAGCTACGGGACAGGGGGCCTCTATGGCTACACCTTC.

This clonotype was seen at least ten times. The V and J genes are TRBV7-2 and TRBJ2-5; 9 bases line up with TRBD2. The V and J ends lost 5 bases and 3 bases, in that order; junction bases with no gene match: 7. CDR1 is SGHTA and CDR2 is FQGNSA in the germline V gene. The CDR3 is 15 residues long. As DNA, the CDR3 is TGTGCCAGCAGCGGGCGGACTAGCGAGAAAGAGACCCAGTACTTC. Residues: CASSGRTSEKETQYF.

This clonotype was seen many times. V is TRBV20-1 and J is TRBJ1-5; TRBD1 is a possible D gene (5 bases). This CDR3 is 14 amino acids long. Trimming took off 6 bases at V and 1 base at J, with 13 bases between the two ends. Germline loops: CDR1 DFQATT, CDR2 SNEGSKA (reference sequence). The CDR3 spells CSATSRVSNQPQHF. As DNA, the CDR3 is TGCAGTGCGACGTCCAGGGTCAGCAATCAGCCCCAGCATTTT.

This clonotype has at least ten counts. The chain links TRBV3-1 to TRBJ1-5; D uncertain. CDR1 LGHDT and CDR2 YNNKEL come from the germline V gene (reference sequence). This CDR3 spans 13 amino acids. Trimming took 1 base from V and 7 from J, leaving 8 bases between them. The CDR3 here is CASSQALGQPQHF. CDR3 nucleotide sequence: TGTGCCAGCAGCCAAGCCCTTGGGCAGCCCCAGCATTTT.

This clonotype was counted ten times or more. V and J are TRBV13 and TRBJ1-3; weak D call: TRBD1 (6 bases). Germline CDR1 and CDR2: PRHDT and FYEKMQ (reference sequence). CDR3 length: 14 residues. V lost 6 bases and J 0 bases, leaving 9 bases between the germline ends. CDR3 in DNA: TGTGCCAGCAGGTGGACAGACTCTGGAAACACCATATATTTT. This gives the protein CASRWTDSGNTIYF.